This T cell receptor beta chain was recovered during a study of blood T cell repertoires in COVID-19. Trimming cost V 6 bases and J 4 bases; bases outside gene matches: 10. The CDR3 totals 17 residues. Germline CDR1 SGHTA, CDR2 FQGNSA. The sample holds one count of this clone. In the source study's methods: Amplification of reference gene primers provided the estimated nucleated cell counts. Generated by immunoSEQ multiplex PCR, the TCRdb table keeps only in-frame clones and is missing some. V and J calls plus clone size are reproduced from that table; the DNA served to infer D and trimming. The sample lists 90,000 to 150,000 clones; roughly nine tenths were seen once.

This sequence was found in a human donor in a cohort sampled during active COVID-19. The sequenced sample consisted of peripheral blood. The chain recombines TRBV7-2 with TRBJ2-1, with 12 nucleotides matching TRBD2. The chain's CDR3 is CASSLLAGGPGYNEQFF. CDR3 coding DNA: TGTGCCAGCAGTTTGCTAGCGGGAGGGCCCGGGTACAATGAGCAGTTCTTC.